The 28 T cell receptor beta chains below come from one sample, sequenced in a study of blood T cell repertoires in COVID-19. TCRdb's table, derived via immunoSEQ multiplex PCR, lists solely in-frame clones and lacks some. The table has under 200,000 clones, around two thirds seen once. Specimen: peripheral blood. The receptors were gathered from a woman of 80 years or more with acute or convalescent COVID-19.

The V gene is TRBV6-5, the J gene TRBJ2-7, with 8 positions matching TRBD1. Looked up from germline, CDR1 is MNHEY and CDR2 is SVGAGI. The CDR3 runs 14 residues. The trim removed 7 bases at V and 0 bases at J, leaving 5 bases unmatched. The CDR3 loop reads CASKRTGFSYEQYF. CDR3 DNA: TGTGCCAGCAAAAGGACAGGGTTCTCCTACGAGCAGTACTTC.

This clone was recorded only once. V is TRBV28 and J is TRBJ1-5; D is undetermined. Germline lookup yields CDR1 MDHEN and CDR2 SYDVKM. CDR3 length equals 13 residues. The V gene lost 7 bases and the J gene lost 3 bases, with 10 bases spanning the gap. The CDR3 nucleotides read TGTGCCAGCAAGTGGAGGCCCAATCAGCCCCAGCATTTT. Residues: CASKWRPNQPQHF.

The genes are TRBV10-3 and TRBJ1-2, with 9 bases that match TRBD1. This CDR3 has 14 amino acids. V was clipped by 4 bases and J by 5 bases; unmatched bases: 5. Germline V gene sequence: CDR1 ENHRY, CDR2 SYGVKD. Written as DNA, the CDR3 is TGTGCCATCAGTGTTCCGGGACAGGGTTATGGCTACACCTTC. This sequence encodes CAISVPGQGYGYTF.

The CDR3 here is CASSFTAPEAFF. CDR3 nucleotide sequence: TGTGCCAGCAGTTTTACAGCCCCTGAAGCTTTCTTT. The rearrangement joins TRBV28 to TRBJ1-1; D gene unclear. The V and J ends lost 3 bases and 6 bases respectively, with 8 bases between them. Per germline, CDR1 MDHEN and CDR2 SYDVKM. The CDR3 spans 12 residues.

This clone was found once. The chain has TRBV2 and TRBJ1-5; D is unresolved. The ends were cut back, 7 bases at V and 5 bases at J, with 15 bases in the middle. This CDR3 has 14 residues. Germline lookup yields CDR1 SNHLY and CDR2 FYNNEI. CDR3 DNA sequence: TGTGCCAGCACGTCAGGCAACAGCCATCAGCCCCAGCATTTT. Translating it yields CASTSGNSHQPQHF.

This clone was seen many times. V is TRBV19 and J is TRBJ2-7; TRBD2 matches at 14 bases. Germline V gene sequence: CDR1 LNHDA, CDR2 SQIVND (reference sequence). There are 14 residues in the CDR3. V was clipped by 5 bases and J by 11 bases; unmatched bases: 8. In DNA form, the CDR3 reads TGTGCCAGTAGTCAGGGACTAGCGGGAGAGGTTAAGTACTTC. It specifies CASSQGLAGEVKYF.

The rearrangement links TRBV19 to TRBJ1-2, with 7 bases aligning to TRBD1. The V segment lost 4 bases and the J segment 8 bases; nucleotides outside the gene matches: 13. The CDR3 extends over 15 amino acids. Germline assignment: CDR1 LNHDA and CDR2 SQIVND (reference sequence). In DNA form, the CDR3 reads TGTGCCAGTAGTACACGACAGGGAACAGGGAGCGGCTACACCTTC. It translates to CASSTRQGTGSGYTF.

This chain joins TRBV7-8 and TRBJ2-7; no definite D call. V gave up 0 bases and J gave up 2 bases, with 5 bases separating them. This CDR3 is built from 13 residues. The germline CDR1 and CDR2 sequences are SGHVS and FQNEAQ. CDR3 sequence reads: CASSLAAPYEQYF. CDR3 nucleotides: TGTGCCAGCAGCTTAGCTGCGCCCTACGAGCAGTACTTC.

The chain employs TRBV2 and TRBJ2-2, with D possibly matching TRBD1 (6 bases). This CDR3 spans 16 amino acids. The germline gives CDR1 SNHLY, CDR2 FYNNEI. V was trimmed by 3 bases and J by 4 bases, leaving 15 bases between them. CDR3 region: CASSDARTGSTGELFF. Written as DNA, the CDR3 is TGTGCCAGCAGTGATGCCCGCACAGGGAGCACCGGGGAGCTGTTTTTT.

The rearrangement links TRBV7-9 to TRBJ2-7; the D gene is possibly TRBD1 (6 bases). Germline CDR1 is SEHNR and CDR2 is FQNEAQ (reference sequence). The V end lost 7 bases, the J end lost 5 bases, and 21 bases lay between the germline ends. The length of the CDR3 is 15 residues. The CDR3 DNA follows: TGTGCCAGCACTAAAAGAAGGCAGGGGCAAGACGAGCAGTACTTC. Protein: CASTKRRQGQDEQYF.

The rearrangement links TRBV9 to TRBJ2-2, with 9 bases that match TRBD1. J lost 1 base, V lost 8 bases, and 6 bases had no gene match. Germline CDR1 and CDR2: SGDLS and YYNGEE. The CDR3 covers 15 residues. As DNA, the CDR3 is TGTGCCAGTTACCCGGGACAGGGGAACACCGGGGAGCTGTTTTTT. Protein product: CASYPGQGNTGELFF.

This CDR3 is CASSQAGTDYNSPLHF. Here the CDR3 DNA reads TGTGCCAGCAGCCAGGCAGGGACAGATTATAATTCACCCCTCCACTTT. The V and J genes are TRBV3-1 (or the pseudogene TRBV3-2) and TRBJ1-6; 7 nucleotides agree with TRBD1. Germline V lookup: CDR1 LGHDT, CDR2 YNNKEL (reference sequence). The CDR3 contains 16 residues. The J segment lost 4 bases and the V segment lost 3 bases, leaving 6 bases of the junction unmatched.

CDR3 sequence: CASSLGTRGRGETQYF. For the CDR3, the DNA is TGTGCCAGCAGCTTGGGGACTAGGGGGCGCGGGGAGACCCAGTACTTC. This sequence joins TRBV9 and TRBJ2-5, with a weak D call TRBD2 (8 bases). The germline CDR1 and CDR2 sequences are SGDLS and YYNGEE. CDR3 length: 16 amino acids. The ends were cut back, 4 bases at V and 5 bases at J, with 21 bases in the middle. Drawing the rest from reference TRBV9 and TRBJ2-5, the complete variable domain is DSGVTQTPKHLITATGQRVTLRCSPRSGDLSVYWYQQSLDQGLQFLIQYYNGEERAKGNILERFSAQQFPDLHSELNLSSLELGDSALYFCASSLGTRGRGETQYFGPGTRLLVL.

The rearrangement links TRBV28 to TRBJ1-5; D is perhaps TRBD1 (5 bases). Germline values: CDR1 MDHEN, CDR2 SYDVKM. The CDR3 has 14 amino acids. With 3 bases removed from V and 5 bases from J, the gap between germline ends came to 11 bases. CDR3 sequence (DNA): TGTGCCAGCAGTTTTCGGCAGGGCTATCAGCCCCAGCATTTT. This encodes CASSFRQGYQPQHF.

The V and J genes are TRBV18 and TRBJ1-1; D perhaps matches TRBD1 (6 bases). Trimming removed 3 bases at V and 0 bases at J, with 14 bases between. CDR1 and CDR2 (germline): KGHSH, LQKENI. The CDR3 has 16 residues. In DNA form, the CDR3 reads TGTGCCAGCTCACCCACGGGGGGCCTAATGAACACTGAAGCTTTCTTT. Protein product: CASSPTGGLMNTEAFF.

The genes are TRBV10-3 and TRBJ1-1, with D possibly TRBD1 on 6 matching bases. The CDR3 runs to 15 residues. Trimming took 2 bases from V and 4 from J, leaving 14 bases between them. CDR1 is ENHRY and CDR2 is SYGVKD in the germline V gene. DNA for the CDR3: TGTGCCATCAGTGAGACCAGGGGCCGGCCCACTGAAGCTTTCTTT. This encodes CAISETRGRPTEAFF.

CDR3 nucleotides: TGCGCCAGCGCGTACCGAACAGGGGGCCGGCCAGATACGCAGTATTTT. The encoded protein is CASAYRTGGRPDTQYF. The chain combines TRBV10-1 with TRBJ2-3; TRBD1 aligns across 9 bases. Looked up from germline, CDR1 is WNHNN and CDR2 is SYGVQD (reference sequence). Trimming removed 8 bases from V and 4 bases from J; junction bases left unmatched: 13. This CDR3 spans 16 amino acids.

This sequence joins TRBV29-1 and TRBJ1-5; D remains unclear. Germline CDR1 reads SQVTM; CDR2 reads ANQGSEA. The CDR3 has 13 amino acids. V lost 3 bases to trimming and J lost 2 bases, with 8 bases between them. The CDR3 region has the DNA TGCAGCGTTGACTGGGGAGGCAATCAGCCCCAGCATTTT. The encoded protein is CSVDWGGNQPQHF.

This clone was found a few times. The rearrangement joins TRBV5-1 to TRBJ2-7; no reliable D call. Between the trimmed V and J ends, which lost 0 bases and 6 bases, there was a span of 10 bases. The CDR3 has 13 amino acids. Germline V gives CDR1 SGHRS, CDR2 YFSETQ. DNA of the CDR3: TGCGCCAGCAGCTTGGAAGCCTACCTCGAGCAGTACTTC. Translating it yields CASSLEAYLEQYF.

This chain joins TRBV2 and TRBJ1-2, with unresolved D. The germline V gene has CDR1 SNHLY and CDR2 FYNNEI. V lost 6 bases and J lost 1, with 9 bases in between. The CDR3 is 13 residues long. The CDR3 loop is CASRQDFNYGYTF. CDR3 DNA: TGTGCCAGCAGACAAGACTTTAACTATGGCTACACCTTC.

The V call is TRBV5-1, the J call TRBJ2-3; TRBD2 might be the D (6 bases). V lost 5 bases and J lost 1, with 11 bases in between. From germline, CDR1 is SGHRS and CDR2 YFSETQ. The CDR3 has 14 amino acids. DNA of the CDR3: TGCGCCAGCAGAGGAGGGAAGGGCACAGATACGCAGTATTTT. Amino acids: CASRGGKGTDTQYF.

V gene TRBV7-8 combines with J gene TRBJ2-7, with a tentative D call TRBD1 (5 bases). The germline gives CDR1 SGHVS, CDR2 FQNEAQ. CDR3 size: 13 residues. V lost 0 bases and J 4 bases, leaving 7 bases between the germline ends. In nucleotides, the CDR3 is TGTGCCAGCAGCTTAGCCGCAGGGTACGAGCAGTACTTC. Translated: CASSLAAGYEQYF.

The chain is built from TRBV7-8 and TRBJ1-4; TRBD1 is a possible D gene (5 bases). The CDR3 extends over 14 amino acids. Germline CDR1 reads SGHVS; CDR2 reads FQNEAQ. The ends were cut back, 6 bases at V and 4 bases at J, with 12 bases in the middle. CDR3 amino acids: CASSRGASNEKLFF. DNA of the CDR3: TGTGCCAGCAGTCGAGGGGCCAGTAATGAAAAACTGTTTTTT.

This clone came up once. V gene TRBV7-9 combines with J gene TRBJ1-2; D ambiguous. V gave up 1 base and J gave up 3 bases, with 12 bases separating them. CDR3 length: 15 amino acids. In germline, CDR1 is SEHNR, CDR2 FQNEAQ (reference sequence). The CDR3 region is CASSLGLSQDYGYTF. CDR3 in DNA: TGTGCCAGCAGCTTAGGTCTGTCGCAGGACTATGGCTACACCTTC. The full variable domain, completed using reference TRBV7-9 and TRBJ1-2, is DTGVSQNPRHKITKRGQNVTFRCDPISEHNRLYWYRQTLGQGPEFLTYFQNEAQLEKSRLLSDRFSAERPKGSFSTLEIQRTEQGDSAMYLCASSLGLSQDYGYTFGSGTRLTVV.

V usage is TRBV6-5 and J usage is TRBJ2-1; 8 nucleotides line up with TRBD2. The length of the CDR3 is 13 residues. V lost 10 bases, J lost 3 bases, and 5 bases stayed unmatched. CDR1 and CDR2 from the germline V gene are MNHEY and SVGAGI. CDR3 residues: CATRLAIYNEQFF. The CDR3 coding sequence is TGTGCCACCCGACTAGCGATCTACAATGAGCAGTTCTTC.

The gene calls are TRBV7-7 and TRBJ2-2, with 11 bases aligning to TRBD2. Germline trimming cut 5 bases from V and 5 bases from J; bases unmatched to any gene: 4. This CDR3 has 15 amino acids. Germline V CDR1 and CDR2: SSHAT, FNYEAQ (reference sequence). The chain's CDR3 is CASSPTSGDTGELFF. CDR3 nucleotides: TGTGCCAGCAGCCCGACTAGCGGGGATACCGGGGAGCTGTTTTTT.

This clone was counted once. The chain links TRBV14 to TRBJ2-1; 8 nucleotides agree with TRBD2. The CDR3 extends over 14 amino acids. Germline V gene data show CDR1 as SGHDN and CDR2 as FVKESK. V lost 5 bases to trimming and J lost 4 bases; unmatched junction nucleotides: 4. The CDR3 nucleotides are TGTGCCAGCAGCGCTAGCGGGCCGTACAATGAGCAGTTCTTC. This translates into CASSASGPYNEQFF.

V is TRBV2 and J is TRBJ2-3; 14 bases match TRBD2. The CDR3 length is 17 residues. With V trimmed by 5 bases and J by 3 bases, 7 bases remained unmatched. The germline V gene has CDR1 SNHLY and CDR2 FYNNEI. CDR3 in amino acids: CASSLGLAGVITDTQYF. The DNA of the CDR3 is TGTGCCAGCAGTTTGGGACTAGCGGGAGTTATAACAGATACGCAGTATTTT.